The present entry profiles one T cell receptor (beta chain) with its context. Its target is unknown. This specimen comes from a study of CD8 T cells in Susac syndrome. The T cells that were sequenced for TCR beta were CD8+ and CD4+ cells from blood. Controls comprised healthy donors matched for age and sex. Findings and caveats of the study: The authors acknowledged that the study's TCR sequencing and HLA analysis involved relatively few individuals.

CDR1 and CDR2 (germline): MNHEY, SVGEGT. This CDR3 comprises 16 residues. V dropped 5 bases and J dropped 1 base, with 15 bases sitting between them. Reverse transcription of roughly 0.5 to 1 ug RNA used random hexamers. Amplification of TCR beta CDR3 across 54 Vbeta and 13 Jbeta was performed with immunoSEQ multiplex PCR. Each CDR3 protein is one row after TCRdb ran MiXCR on the immunoSEQ multiplex PCR reads. The sample holds approximately 190,000 distinct CDR3 sequences; 80% to 95% are singletons and the top ten take 0.095% to 0.12%. The rearrangement links TRBV6-2 or TRBV6-3 to TRBJ2-1; D unresolved. Sequenced: CD4+ T cells from PBMCs. The TCR comes from a human donor in good health. Written as DNA, the CDR3 is TGTGCCAGCAGTCCTCCCGTAAGCGCGTCCTACAATGAGCAGTTCTTC. Encoded protein: CASSPPVSASYNEQFF.